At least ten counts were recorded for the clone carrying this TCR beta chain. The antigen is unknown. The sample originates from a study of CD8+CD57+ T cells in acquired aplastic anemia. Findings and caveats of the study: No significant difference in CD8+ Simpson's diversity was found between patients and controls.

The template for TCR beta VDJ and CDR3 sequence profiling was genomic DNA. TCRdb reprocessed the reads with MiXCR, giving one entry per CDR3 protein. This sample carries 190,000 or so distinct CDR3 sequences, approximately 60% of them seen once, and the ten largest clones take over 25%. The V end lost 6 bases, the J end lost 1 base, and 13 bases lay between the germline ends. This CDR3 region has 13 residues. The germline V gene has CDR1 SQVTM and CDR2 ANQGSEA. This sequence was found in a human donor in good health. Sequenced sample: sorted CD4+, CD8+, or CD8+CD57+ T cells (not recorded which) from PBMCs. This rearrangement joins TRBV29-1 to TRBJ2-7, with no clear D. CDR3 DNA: TGCAGCGTGGTTTTGGAAGTGTCCTACGAGCAGTACTTC. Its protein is CSVVLEVSYEQYF.